This note documents a single T cell receptor beta chain sequence. The antigen remains unidentified. Naive CD4+ cells had CD25+ Tregs removed. V was shortened by 4 bases and J by 8 bases, with 7 bases between the two germline ends. CDR1 and CDR2 from the germline V gene are SGDLS and YYNGEE. This CDR3 is 11 amino acids long. MiXCR, applied by TCRdb to the 5' RACE reads, yields one record per CDR3 protein. The sample lists about 62,000 distinct CDR3 sequences; almost 30% were seen once. Study-level findings and limits: In terms of TCR gene usage, tumor memory CD4+ T cells clustered together with blood and lymph node memory CD4+ cells, as well as with lymph node naive CD4+ cells.

The V call is TRBV9, the J call TRBJ2-1; D gene uncertain. Sequenced input: tumor-infiltrating naive CD4+ T cells sorted from the breast tumor. The subset: naive CD4+ T cells, CD4+CD45RA+CD25-. The TCR sequence derives from a female donor with breast cancer. CDR3 sequence reads: CASSSPYEQFF. CDR3 nucleotides: TGTGCCAGCAGCTCTCCGTATGAGCAGTTCTTC.